This entry describes one T cell receptor (beta chain). As yet, its antigen is unknown. This specimen comes from a study of shared clonotypes between healthy human individuals. At the level of the study: Three CD4 naive, three CD4 memory, two CD8 naive and one CD8 memory plate were used per donor.

Whole-study results and caveats: Sequencing of the sorted subsets was shown by rarefaction to be incomplete despite large depth.

A deep-level run was used for the assay. Here immunoSEQ multiplex PCR was the method, and the copy in TCRdb shows in-frame clones only, minus some. The sample holds 1.4 million or so clones, approximately 98.5% seen once. The sequence derives from a man aged 25-45 years in good health. Sequenced sample: naive CD4+ T cells sorted from blood. Noted subset: CD45RA+ positively selected.

For the CDR3, the DNA is TGTGCCAGCAGTTCGCACAGAGAAGCCTACGAGCAGTACTTC. Encoded protein: CASSSHREAYEQYF. This chain links TRBV6-5 with TRBJ2-7, with D hard to call. The CDR3 loop spans 14 amino acids. Germline V gives CDR1 MNHEY, CDR2 SVGAGI. V dropped 4 bases and J dropped 2 bases, with 12 bases sitting between them.